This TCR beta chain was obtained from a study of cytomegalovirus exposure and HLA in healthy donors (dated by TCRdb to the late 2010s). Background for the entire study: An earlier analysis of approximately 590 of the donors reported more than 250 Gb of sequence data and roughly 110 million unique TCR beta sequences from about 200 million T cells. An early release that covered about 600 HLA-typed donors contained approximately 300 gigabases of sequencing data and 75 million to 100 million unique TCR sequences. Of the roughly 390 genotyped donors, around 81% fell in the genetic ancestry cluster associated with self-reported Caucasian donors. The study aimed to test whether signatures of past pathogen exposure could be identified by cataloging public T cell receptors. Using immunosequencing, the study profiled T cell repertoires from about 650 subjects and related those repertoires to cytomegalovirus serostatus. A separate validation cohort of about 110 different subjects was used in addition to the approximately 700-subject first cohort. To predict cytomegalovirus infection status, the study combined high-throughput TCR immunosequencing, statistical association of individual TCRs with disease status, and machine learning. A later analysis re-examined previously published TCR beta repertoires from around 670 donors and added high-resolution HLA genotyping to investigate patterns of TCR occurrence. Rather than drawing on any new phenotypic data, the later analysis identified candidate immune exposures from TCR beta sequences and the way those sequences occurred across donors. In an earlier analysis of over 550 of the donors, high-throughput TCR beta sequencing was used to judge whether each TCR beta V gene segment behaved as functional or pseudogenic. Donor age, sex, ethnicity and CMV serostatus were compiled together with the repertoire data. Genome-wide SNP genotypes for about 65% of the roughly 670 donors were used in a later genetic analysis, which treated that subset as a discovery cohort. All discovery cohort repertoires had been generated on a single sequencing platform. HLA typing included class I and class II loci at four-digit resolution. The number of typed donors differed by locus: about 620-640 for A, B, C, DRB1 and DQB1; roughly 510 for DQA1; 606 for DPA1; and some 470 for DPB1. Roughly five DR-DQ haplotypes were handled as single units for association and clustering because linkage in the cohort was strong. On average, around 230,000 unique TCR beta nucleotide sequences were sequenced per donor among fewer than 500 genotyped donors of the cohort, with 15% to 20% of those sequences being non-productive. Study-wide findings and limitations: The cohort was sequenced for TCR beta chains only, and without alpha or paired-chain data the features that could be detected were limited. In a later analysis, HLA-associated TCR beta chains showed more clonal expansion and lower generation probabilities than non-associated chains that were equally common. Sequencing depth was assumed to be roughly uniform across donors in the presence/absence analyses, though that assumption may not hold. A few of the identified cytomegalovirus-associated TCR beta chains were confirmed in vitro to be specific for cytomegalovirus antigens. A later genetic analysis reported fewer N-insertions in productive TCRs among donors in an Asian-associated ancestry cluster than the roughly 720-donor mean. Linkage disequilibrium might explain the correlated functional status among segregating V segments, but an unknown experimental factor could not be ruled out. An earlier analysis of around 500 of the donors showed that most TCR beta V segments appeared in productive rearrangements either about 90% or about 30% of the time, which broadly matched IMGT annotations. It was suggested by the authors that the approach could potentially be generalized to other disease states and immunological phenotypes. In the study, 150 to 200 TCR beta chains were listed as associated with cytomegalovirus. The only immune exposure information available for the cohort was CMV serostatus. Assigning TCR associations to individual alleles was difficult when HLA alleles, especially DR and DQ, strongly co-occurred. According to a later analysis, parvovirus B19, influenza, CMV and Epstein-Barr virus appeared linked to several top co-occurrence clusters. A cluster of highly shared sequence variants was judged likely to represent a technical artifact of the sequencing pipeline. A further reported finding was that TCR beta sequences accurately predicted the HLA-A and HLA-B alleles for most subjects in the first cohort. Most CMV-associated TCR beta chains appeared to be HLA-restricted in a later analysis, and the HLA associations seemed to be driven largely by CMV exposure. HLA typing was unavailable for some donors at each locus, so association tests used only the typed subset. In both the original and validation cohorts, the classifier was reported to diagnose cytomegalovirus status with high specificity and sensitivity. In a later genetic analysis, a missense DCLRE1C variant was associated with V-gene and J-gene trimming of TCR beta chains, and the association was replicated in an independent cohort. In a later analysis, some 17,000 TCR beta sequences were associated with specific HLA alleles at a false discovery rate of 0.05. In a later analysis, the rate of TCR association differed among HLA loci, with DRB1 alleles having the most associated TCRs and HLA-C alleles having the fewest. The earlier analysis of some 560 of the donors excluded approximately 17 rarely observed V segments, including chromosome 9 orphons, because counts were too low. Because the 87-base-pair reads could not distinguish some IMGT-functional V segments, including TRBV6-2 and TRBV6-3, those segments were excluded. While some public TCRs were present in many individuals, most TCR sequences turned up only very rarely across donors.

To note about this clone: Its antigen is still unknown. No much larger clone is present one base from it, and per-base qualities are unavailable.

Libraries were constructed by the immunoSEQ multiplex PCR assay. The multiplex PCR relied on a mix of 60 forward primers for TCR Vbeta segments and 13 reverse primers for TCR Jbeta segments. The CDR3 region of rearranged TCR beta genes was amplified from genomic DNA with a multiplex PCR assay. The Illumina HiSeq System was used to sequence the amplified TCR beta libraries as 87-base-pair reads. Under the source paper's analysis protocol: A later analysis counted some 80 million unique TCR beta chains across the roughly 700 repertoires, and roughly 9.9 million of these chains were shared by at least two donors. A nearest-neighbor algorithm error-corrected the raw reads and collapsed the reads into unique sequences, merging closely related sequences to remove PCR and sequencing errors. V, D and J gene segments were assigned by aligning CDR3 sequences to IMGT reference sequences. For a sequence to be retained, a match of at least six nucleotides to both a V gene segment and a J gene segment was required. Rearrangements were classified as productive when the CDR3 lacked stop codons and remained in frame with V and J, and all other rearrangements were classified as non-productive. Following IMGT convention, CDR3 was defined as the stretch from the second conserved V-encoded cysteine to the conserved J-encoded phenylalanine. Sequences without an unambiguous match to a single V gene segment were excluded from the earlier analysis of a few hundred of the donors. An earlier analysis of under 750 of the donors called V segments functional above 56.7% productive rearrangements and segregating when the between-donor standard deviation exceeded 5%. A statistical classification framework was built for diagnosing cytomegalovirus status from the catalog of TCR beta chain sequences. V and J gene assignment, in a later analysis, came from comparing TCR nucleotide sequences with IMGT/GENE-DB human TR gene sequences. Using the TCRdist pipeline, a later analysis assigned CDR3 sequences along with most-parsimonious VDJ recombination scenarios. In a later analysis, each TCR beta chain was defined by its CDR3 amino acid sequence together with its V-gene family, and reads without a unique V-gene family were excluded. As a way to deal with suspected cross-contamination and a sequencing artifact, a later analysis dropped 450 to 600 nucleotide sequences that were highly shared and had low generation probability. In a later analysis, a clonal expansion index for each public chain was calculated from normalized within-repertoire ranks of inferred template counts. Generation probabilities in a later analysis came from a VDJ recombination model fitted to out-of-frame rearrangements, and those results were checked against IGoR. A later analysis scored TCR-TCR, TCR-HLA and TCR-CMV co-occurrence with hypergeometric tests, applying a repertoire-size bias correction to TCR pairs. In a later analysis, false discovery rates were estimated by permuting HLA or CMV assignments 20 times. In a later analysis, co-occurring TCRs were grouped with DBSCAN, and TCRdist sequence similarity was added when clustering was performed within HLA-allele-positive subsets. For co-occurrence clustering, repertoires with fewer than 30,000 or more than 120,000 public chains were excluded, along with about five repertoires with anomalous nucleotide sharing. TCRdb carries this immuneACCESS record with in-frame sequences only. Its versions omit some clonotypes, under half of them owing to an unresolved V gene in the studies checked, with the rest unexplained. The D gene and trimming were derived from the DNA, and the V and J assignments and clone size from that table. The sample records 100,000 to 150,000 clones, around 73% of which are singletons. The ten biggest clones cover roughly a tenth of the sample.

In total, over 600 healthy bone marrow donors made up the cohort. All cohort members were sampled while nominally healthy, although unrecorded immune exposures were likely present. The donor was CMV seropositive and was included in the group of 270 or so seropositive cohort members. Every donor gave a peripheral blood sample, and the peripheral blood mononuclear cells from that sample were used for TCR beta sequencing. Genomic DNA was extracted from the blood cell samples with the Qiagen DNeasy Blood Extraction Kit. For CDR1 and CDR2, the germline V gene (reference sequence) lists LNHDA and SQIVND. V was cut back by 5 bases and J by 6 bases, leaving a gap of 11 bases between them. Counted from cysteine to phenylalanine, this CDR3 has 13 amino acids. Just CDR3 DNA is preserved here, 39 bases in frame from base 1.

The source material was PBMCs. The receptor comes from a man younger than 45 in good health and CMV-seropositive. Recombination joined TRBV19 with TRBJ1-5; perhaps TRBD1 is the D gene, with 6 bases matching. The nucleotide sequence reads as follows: TGTGCCAGTAGTGACCCAGGGGTTCAGCCCCAGCATTTT. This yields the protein CASSDPGVQPQHF.